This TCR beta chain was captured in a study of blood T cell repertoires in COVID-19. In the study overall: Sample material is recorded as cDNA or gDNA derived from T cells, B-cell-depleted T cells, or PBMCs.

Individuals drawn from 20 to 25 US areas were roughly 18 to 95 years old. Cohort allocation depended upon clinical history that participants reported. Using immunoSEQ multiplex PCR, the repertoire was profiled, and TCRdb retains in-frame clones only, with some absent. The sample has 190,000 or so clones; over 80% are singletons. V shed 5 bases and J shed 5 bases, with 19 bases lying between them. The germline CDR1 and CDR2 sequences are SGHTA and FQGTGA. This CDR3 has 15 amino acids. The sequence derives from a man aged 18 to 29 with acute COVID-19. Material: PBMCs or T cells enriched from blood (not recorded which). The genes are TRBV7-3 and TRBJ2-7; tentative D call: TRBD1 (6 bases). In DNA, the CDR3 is TGTGCCAGCAGCCCCACTGGTGGGGCAGGGGACGAGCAGTACTTC. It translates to CASSPTGGAGDEQYF. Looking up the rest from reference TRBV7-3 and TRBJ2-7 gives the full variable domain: GAGVSQTPSNKVTEKGKYVELRCDPISGHTALYWYRQSLGQGPEFLIYFQGTGAADDSGLPNDRFFAVRPEGSVSTLKIQRTERGDSAVYLCASSPTGGAGDEQYFGPGTRLTVT.